A single sample is the source of the 21 T cell receptor beta chains below, sequenced in a study of T cell repertoires in cytomegalovirus infection. No antigens are known for them. Each CDR3 protein gets one entry after TCRdb re-called the reads with MiXCR. The sample comprises around 570,000 distinct CDR3 sequences, approximately 40% of which are singletons, and 40% to 60% rests with the top ten. The sample in question was cultured PBMCs, obtained from culture after CMV antigen stimulation. Receptor source: a human donor in good health (CMV status not recorded). Some clones in this sample may be carry-over from other donors' samples.

This rearrangement joins TRBV5-6 to TRBJ1-4; 7 nucleotides match TRBD1. This CDR3 comprises 16 residues. Germline V gives CDR1 SGHDT, CDR2 YYEEEE. Losses at the gene ends were 4 bases for V and 5 bases for J; bases not matched to a gene: 11. Here the CDR3 DNA reads TGTGCCAGCAGCGTTAGCTGGGACAGAGAAAATGAAAAACTGTTTTTT. Encoded protein: CASSVSWDRENEKLFF. Drawing the rest from reference TRBV5-6 and TRBJ1-4, the complete variable domain is DAGVTQSPTHLIKTRGQQVTLRCSPKSGHDTVSWYQQALGQGPQFIFQYYEEEERQRGNFPDRFSGHQFPNYSSELNVNALLLGDSALYLCASSVSWDRENEKLFFGSGTQLSVL.

This chain connects TRBV6-5 to TRBJ1-1; tentative D call: TRBD1 (5 bases). Trimming removed 5 bases at V and 4 bases at J, with 17 bases between. CDR3 length: 15 residues. Germline values: CDR1 MNHEY, CDR2 SVGAGI. CDR3 loop: CASSPGGGAGTEAFF. The CDR3 coding sequence is TGTGCCAGCAGTCCTGGGGGTGGCGCGGGCACTGAAGCTTTCTTT.

This clonotype was counted only a few times. The rearrangement uses TRBV4-1 and TRBJ2-3, with no clear D. The V gene lost 1 base and the J gene lost 0 bases, with 8 bases spanning the gap. This CDR3 region has 15 residues. The germline gives CDR1 MGHRA, CDR2 YSYEKL. The DNA for the CDR3 is TGCGCCAGCAGCCAAGGTTTTCTGAGCACAGATACGCAGTATTTT. Encoded protein: CASSQGFLSTDTQYF.

The chain uses TRBV2 and TRBJ2-3; D is unclear. CDR3 length equals 15 residues. With 6 bases removed from V and 1 base from J, the gap between germline ends came to 14 bases. The germline V gene has CDR1 SNHLY and CDR2 FYNNEI. The DNA for the CDR3 is TGTGCCAGCAGACGTCGAGGTCGCGGCACAGATACGCAGTATTTT. Its protein product is CASRRRGRGTDTQYF.

The chain links TRBV4-1 to TRBJ1-1; D is uncertain. This CDR3 comprises 15 residues. Germline CDR1 MGHRA, CDR2 YSYEKL. V was clipped by 4 bases and J by 3 bases, with 15 bases between them. CDR3 nucleotide sequence: TGCGCCAGCAGCCCTGGGCACTATGGGGACACTGAAGCTTTCTTT. This translates into CASSPGHYGDTEAFF.

In this sample, this clonotype turned up many times. This rearrangement joins TRBV7-8 to TRBJ1-1; 7 nucleotides align to TRBD1. Germline V gives CDR1 SGHVS, CDR2 FQNEAQ. The CDR3 extends over 15 amino acids. Losses at the gene ends were 3 bases for V and 5 bases for J; bases not matched to a gene: 9. CDR3 residues: CASSFRGPSDTEAFF. For the CDR3, the DNA is TGTGCCAGCAGCTTTAGGGGGCCCAGTGATACTGAAGCTTTCTTT.

This chain links TRBV20-1 with TRBJ2-5, with D perhaps matching TRBD2 (6 bases). Trimming took off 3 bases at V and 5 bases at J, with 13 bases between the two ends. The CDR3 has 13 amino acids. Germline assignment: CDR1 DFQATT and CDR2 SNEGSKA (reference sequence). CDR3 sequence (DNA): TGCAGTGCTAGGCGTGGTGCGGGGGAGACCCAGTACTTC. It translates to CSARRGAGETQYF.

This clonotype appeared a few times. The V and J genes are TRBV18 and TRBJ2-4, with 12 bases that match TRBD1. The CDR3 has 14 amino acids. Germline V gene sequence: CDR1 KGHSH, CDR2 LQKENI. V dropped 3 bases and J dropped 15; count of bases not matched to a gene: 9. This CDR3 reads CASSPGTGGAYRYF. In DNA form, the CDR3 reads TGTGCCAGCTCACCCGGGACAGGGGGCGCTTATCGGTACTTC.

This clonotype appeared a single time. The V and J genes are TRBV4-3 and TRBJ2-3, with 8 bases identical to TRBD1. The CDR3 length is 15 residues. Unmatched junction bases numbered 10, after V lost 5 bases and J lost 6 bases. Germline V lookup: CDR1 LGHNA, CDR2 YSLEER. CDR3 loop: CASSKAGGEWDTQYF. CDR3 nucleotide sequence: TGCGCCAGCAGCAAAGCAGGGGGCGAGTGGGATACGCAGTATTTT.

CDR3 bases: TGCGCCAGCAGTCAGGACAGGTCTTATACAGATACGCAGTATTTT. This sequence encodes CASSQDRSYTDTQYF. This chain links TRBV23-1 with TRBJ2-3, with 7 bases matching TRBD1. TRBV23-1 carries the ORF label, with uncertain function. V lost 3 bases to trimming and J lost 3 bases; unmatched junction nucleotides: 6. This CDR3 has 15 residues.

The table lists this clonotype with a few counts. V and J are TRBV7-9 and TRBJ2-1; no definite D call. Trimming took off 3 bases at V and 0 bases at J, with 6 bases between the two ends. The germline CDR1 and CDR2 sequences are SEHNR and FQNEAQ (reference sequence). This CDR3 spans 14 amino acids. This CDR3 is CASSFISSYNEQFF. The DNA for the CDR3 is TGTGCCAGCAGCTTTATAAGCTCCTACAATGAGCAGTTCTTC.

A few counts support this clonotype. The V and J genes are TRBV11-2 and TRBJ1-5; D is unclear. V lost 1 base and J 5 bases, leaving 12 bases between the germline ends. CDR3 length equals 15 residues. Germline V lookup: CDR1 SGHAT, CDR2 FQNNGV. The CDR3 DNA reads TGTGCCAGCAGCTTAGTAGCCGGGGAGGATCAGCCCCAGCATTTT. It is translated as CASSLVAGEDQPQHF.

This clonotype turned up a few times. This chain joins TRBV11-3 and TRBJ2-1; 7 positions agree with TRBD2. The CDR3 runs to 14 residues. The germline V gene has CDR1 SGHNT and CDR2 YENEEA. V dropped 5 bases and J dropped 4; count of bases not matched to a gene: 5. The CDR3, as DNA: TGTGCCAGCAGCGAGACTAGCTTTTACAATGAGCAGTTCTTC. It specifies CASSETSFYNEQFF.

This clonotype was detected only a few times. The chain has TRBV7-8 and TRBJ2-2, with D perhaps matching TRBD1 (5 bases). This CDR3 comprises 14 residues. From germline, CDR1 is SGHVS and CDR2 FQNEAQ. The V end was cut by 4 bases, the J end by 1 base, with 7 bases between. The CDR3 DNA reads as TGTGCCAGCAGCTCGACAGTGAACACCGGGGAGCTGTTTTTT. Encoded protein: CASSSTVNTGELFF.

This clonotype has just a few counts. The chain employs TRBV7-2 and TRBJ2-1; D might be TRBD2 (5 bases). The germline gives CDR1 SGHTA, CDR2 FQGNSA. The germline V and J ends were trimmed by 1 base and 14 bases, with 9 bases remaining between them. This CDR3 comprises 11 residues. The CDR3 DNA reads TGTGCCAGCAGCTTAGGGAGGCTCGAGTTCTTC. Protein: CASSLGRLEFF.

This clonotype came up a few times. The rearrangement joins TRBV27 to TRBJ2-3, with TRBD1 as a possible D gene (5 bases). Germline CDR1 and CDR2: MNHEY and SMNVEV (reference sequence). Trimming took 6 bases from V and 6 from J, leaving 13 bases between them. The CDR3 length is 13 residues. CDR3 DNA sequence: TGTGCCAGCAGCCCAAGGGGTGTCGATACGCAGTATTTT. It encodes CASSPRGVDTQYF.

The rearrangement uses TRBV7-9 and TRBJ1-4; D unclear. The V gene lost 2 bases and the J gene lost 3 bases, with 7 bases spanning the gap. The germline CDR1 and CDR2 sequences are SEHNR and FQNEAQ (reference sequence). The CDR3 consists of 14 residues. This chain's CDR3 is CASSLREANEKLFF. CDR3 in DNA: TGTGCCAGCAGCTTAAGGGAAGCTAATGAAAAACTGTTTTTT.

The V and J genes are TRBV5-5 and TRBJ1-1; the match to TRBD1 covers 7 bases. Per the germline V gene, CDR1 is SGHKS and CDR2 is YYEKEE (reference sequence). V was clipped by 2 bases and J by 5 bases; unmatched bases: 3. The length of the CDR3 is 13 residues. The CDR3 nucleotides are TGTGCCAGCAGCTTTCAGGGGGAGACTGAAGCTTTCTTT. It is translated as CASSFQGETEAFF.

V gene TRBV7-2 combines with J gene TRBJ2-5; TRBD2 aligns across 8 bases. This CDR3 has 19 residues. J lost 3 bases, V lost 5 bases, and 20 bases had no gene match. Germline loops: CDR1 SGHTA, CDR2 FQGNSA. The CDR3 DNA reads TGTGCCAGCAGCCCCGGCCCGGCAGGGCGCGGGAGGATCGAAGAGACCCAGTACTTC. Its translation is CASSPGPAGRGRIEETQYF.

This chain joins TRBV20-1 and TRBJ2-5; 10 nucleotides match TRBD2. Per the germline V gene, CDR1 is DFQATT and CDR2 is SNEGSKA (reference sequence). The CDR3 totals 14 residues. With 6 bases clipped from V and 3 bases from J, the junction kept 7 bases outside the gene matches. In DNA, the CDR3 is TGCAGTGCCCTAGCGGGGGCCCAAGAAGAGACCCAGTACTTC. Translation gives CSALAGAQEETQYF.

This chain connects TRBV28 to TRBJ2-5, with TRBD2 matching 7 bases. The trim removed 3 bases at V and 5 bases at J, leaving 18 bases unmatched. The CDR3 runs to 18 residues. Germline V gives CDR1 MDHEN, CDR2 SYDVKM. DNA for the CDR3: TGTGCCAGCAGTTTCTCCTCCGGACTAGGCAGTTTATGGGAGACCCAGTACTTC. This translates into CASSFSSGLGSLWETQYF.